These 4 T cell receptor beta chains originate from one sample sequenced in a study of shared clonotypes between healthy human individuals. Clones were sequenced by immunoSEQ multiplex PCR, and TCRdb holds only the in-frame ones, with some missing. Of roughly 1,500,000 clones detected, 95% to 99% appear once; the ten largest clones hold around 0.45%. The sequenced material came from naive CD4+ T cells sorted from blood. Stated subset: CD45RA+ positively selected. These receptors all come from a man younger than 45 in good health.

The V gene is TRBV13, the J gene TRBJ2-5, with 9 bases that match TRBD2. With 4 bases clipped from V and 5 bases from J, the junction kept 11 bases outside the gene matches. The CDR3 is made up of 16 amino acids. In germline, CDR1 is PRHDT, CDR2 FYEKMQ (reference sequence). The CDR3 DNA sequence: TGTGCCAGCAGCTCTATTGTTGGTAGCGGGAGTGAGACCCAGTACTTC. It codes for CASSSIVGSGSETQYF.

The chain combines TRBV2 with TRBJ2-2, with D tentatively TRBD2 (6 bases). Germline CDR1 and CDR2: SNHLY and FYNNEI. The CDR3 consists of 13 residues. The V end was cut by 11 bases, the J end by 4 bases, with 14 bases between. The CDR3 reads CASGGYLTGELFF. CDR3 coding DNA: TGTGCCTCCGGAGGGTATCTCACCGGGGAGCTGTTTTTT.

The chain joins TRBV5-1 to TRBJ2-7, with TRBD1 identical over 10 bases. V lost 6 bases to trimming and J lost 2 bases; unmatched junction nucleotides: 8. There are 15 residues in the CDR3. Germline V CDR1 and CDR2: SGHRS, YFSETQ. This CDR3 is CASTPQDRGPYEQYF. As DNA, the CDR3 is TGCGCCAGCACACCCCAAGACAGGGGGCCCTACGAGCAGTACTTC.

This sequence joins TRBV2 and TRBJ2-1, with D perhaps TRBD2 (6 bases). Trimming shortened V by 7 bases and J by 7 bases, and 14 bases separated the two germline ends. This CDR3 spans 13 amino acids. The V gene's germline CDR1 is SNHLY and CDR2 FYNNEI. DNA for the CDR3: TGTGCCAGCACCGCAAAGGGGACTAATGAGCAGTTCTTC. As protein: CASTAKGTNEQFF.